This T cell receptor (beta chain) originates from a study of blood T cell repertoires in COVID-19. In the study overall: Whether acute or convalescent, the COVID-19 samples came from the United States, Italy and Spain. T cells, B-cell-depleted T cells, or PBMCs provided the cDNA or gDNA that served as material.

The V gene's germline CDR1 is LNHDA and CDR2 SQIVND (reference sequence). The CDR3 length is 14 residues. Trimming shortened V by 5 bases and J by 3 bases, and 14 bases separated the two germline ends. Original processing methods: The authors estimated nucleated cell counts from reference gene primer amplification. Using immunoSEQ multiplex PCR, the repertoire was profiled, and TCRdb retains in-frame clones only, with some absent. V and J calls and clone size follow that table, whereas D and trimming were derived from the DNA. The profile covers about 160,000 clones, with approximately 91% appearing a single time and around 2.1% taken by the ten largest.

The sequence was obtained from a young man with acute or convalescent COVID-19. Sequenced input: peripheral blood. The chain uses TRBV19 and TRBJ2-7; D may be TRBD1 (5 bases). The DNA for the CDR3 is TGTGCCAGTAGTCCCACAGGAAATAACTACGAGCAGTACTTC. It specifies CASSPTGNNYEQYF.